The 26 T cell receptor beta chains presented below share a single source sample, sequenced in a study of vaccination and CD4 T cells after COVID-19. This sample's treatment: roughly ten-day PBMC culture with coronavirus spike peptide pools or control peptides (ViraFEST assay). Which antigens these TCRs recognize remains unknown. At the Johns Hopkins FTIC core, DNA taken from cultured CD4+ T cells was sequenced by way of the Oncomine TCR Beta short-read assay. TCRdb recomputed calls from the PCR reads with MiXCR, one row per CDR3 protein. The sample gives approximately 15,000 distinct CDR3 sequences, roughly 56% of which show up once; roughly 5.2% is in the top ten. This material consisted of CD4+ T cells from blood, cultured in vitro, taken after SARS-CoV-2 vaccination. The receptors shown here come from a human donor who had recovered from COVID-19.

The gene calls are TRBV7-7 and TRBJ2-5; 8 nucleotides match TRBD1. Germline V lookup: CDR1 SSHAT, CDR2 FNYEAQ (reference sequence). V lost 0 bases and J lost 2; bases outside the gene matches: 8. This CDR3 is built from 17 residues. The CDR3: CASSLALAGGQQETQYF. CDR3 DNA: TGTGCCAGCAGCTTAGCGTTAGCAGGGGGCCAGCAAGAGACCCAGTACTTC.

The chain employs TRBV7-2 and TRBJ2-5; 11 bases match TRBD2. The V and J ends lost 0 bases and 6 bases, in that order; junction bases with no gene match: 12. The CDR3 has 18 residues. The germline V gene has CDR1 SGHTA and CDR2 FQGNSA. This CDR3 reads CASSLARVRLAGPKTQYF. DNA for the CDR3: TGTGCCAGCAGCTTAGCCCGAGTCCGACTAGCGGGACCCAAGACCCAGTACTTC.

The rearrangement links TRBV27 to TRBJ2-6; perhaps D is TRBD1 or TRBD2 (5 bases each). The length of the CDR3 is 15 residues. The V gene lost 8 bases and the J gene lost 2 bases, with 13 bases spanning the gap. Germline V gene data show CDR1 as MNHEY and CDR2 as SMNVEV (reference sequence). DNA for the CDR3: TGTGCCAGCTCCCTCCGGGGCGCTGGGGCCAACGTCCTGACTTTC. It translates to CASSLRGAGANVLTF.

This clonotype appeared a few times. This rearrangement joins TRBV2 to TRBJ1-5, with TRBD1 identical over 8 bases. V was clipped by 8 bases and J by 1 base; unmatched bases: 4. CDR1 and CDR2 (germline): SNHLY, FYNNEI. The CDR3 covers 14 residues. Here the CDR3 DNA reads TGTGCCAGCGGGGACAGGATGAGCAATCAGCCCCAGCATTTT. This translates into CASGDRMSNQPQHF.

The chain carries TRBV5-4 and TRBJ2-1; a weak D match, TRBD2 (7 bases). Trimming shortened V by 2 bases and J by 9 bases, and 21 bases separated the two germline ends. CDR3 length: 16 residues. Germline V gene sequence: CDR1 SGHNT, CDR2 YYREEE (reference sequence). The CDR3 nucleotides read TGTGCCAGCAGCTTAAATCGGGGGGCCCTATCCAGTGAGCAGTTCTTC. This gives the protein CASSLNRGALSSEQFF.

The chain recombines TRBV6-1 with TRBJ2-5, with D tentatively TRBD2 (5 bases). Germline CDR1 MNHNS, CDR2 SASEGT. Deletions cut 7 bases from V and 0 bases from J, with 12 bases between. This CDR3 is 14 amino acids long. In DNA, the CDR3 is TGTGCCAGCAATCGGGGTGACTACCAAGAGACCCAGTACTTC. Translating gives CASNRGDYQETQYF.

The rearrangement links TRBV20-1 to TRBJ2-1; D is tentatively TRBD1 or TRBD2 (5 bases each). This CDR3 spans 17 amino acids. Germline V gene data show CDR1 as DFQATT and CDR2 as SNEGSKA (reference sequence). Trimming took 3 bases from V and 4 from J, leaving 22 bases between them. For the CDR3, the DNA is TGCAGTGCTAGGGGGGTGGGGGTTGGGGTTCGGTACAATGAGCAGTTCTTC. This gives the protein CSARGVGVGVRYNEQFF.

In nucleotides, the CDR3 is TGTGCCAGCAGTGCAGGAGGCCATGGTACCCGACAGCCCCAGCATTTT. Residues: CASSAGGHGTRQPQHF. The chain recombines TRBV6-1 with TRBJ1-5; no clear D. The CDR3 is 16 amino acids. The germline V and J ends were trimmed by 4 bases and 7 bases, with 20 bases remaining between them. Germline V CDR1 and CDR2: MNHNS, SASEGT.

This clonotype was counted between two and nine times. This chain joins TRBV20-1 and TRBJ2-5, with a possible D match to TRBD2 (6 bases). The germline CDR1 and CDR2 sequences are DFQATT and SNEGSKA (reference sequence). V was pared by 4 bases and J by 1 base, with 13 bases between. This CDR3 contains 14 residues. CDR3: CSAIYFGGQETQYF. In nucleotides, the CDR3 is TGCAGTGCTATTTATTTCGGGGGCCAAGAGACCCAGTACTTC.

The chain has TRBV29-1 and TRBJ1-1, with 11 bases fitting TRBD1. Germline V gene sequence: CDR1 SQVTM, CDR2 ANQGSEA. CDR3 length equals 14 residues. V was clipped by 4 bases and J by 4 bases; unmatched bases: 5. CDR3 loop: CSVGPGQGVTEAFF. The CDR3 nucleotides are TGCAGCGTTGGACCGGGACAGGGGGTCACTGAAGCTTTCTTT.

This rearrangement joins TRBV7-6 to TRBJ2-2; TRBD2 agrees at 9 bases. Germline V gene data show CDR1 as SGHVS and CDR2 as FNYEAQ. This CDR3 has 16 amino acids. Trimming removed 5 bases from V and 3 bases from J; junction bases left unmatched: 7. Written as DNA, the CDR3 is TGTGCCAGCAGCCTACGAGGCGGGGGGGACACCGGGGAGCTGTTTTTT. Amino acids: CASSLRGGGDTGELFF.

This sequence joins TRBV15 and TRBJ1-2; 8 nucleotides match TRBD1. After removal of 5 bases from V and 8 bases from J, the junction contained 10 bases not matched to a gene. Per the germline V gene, CDR1 is LNHNV and CDR2 is YYDKDF (reference sequence). The CDR3 spans 14 residues. CDR3 sequence: CATSPRQTGEGYTF. CDR3 coding DNA: TGTGCCACCAGCCCCCGACAGACAGGGGAAGGCTACACCTTC.

This clonotype appeared a few times. The chain joins TRBV6-1 to TRBJ1-6; TRBD1 matches at 10 bases. This CDR3 contains 13 residues. V shed 3 bases, J shed 13 bases, and the junction held 3 bases outside the gene matches. Per the germline V gene, CDR1 is MNHNS and CDR2 is SASEGT. CDR3 nucleotides: TGTGCCAGCAGTGAGGACAGGGGGAATCCCCTCCACTTT. It encodes CASSEDRGNPLHF.

The chain couples TRBV12-3 or TRBV12-4 to TRBJ2-1, with TRBD2 identical over 7 bases. The CDR3 has 15 amino acids. J gave up 0 bases and V 6 bases, and 5 bases lay outside the gene matches. The CDR3 nucleotides read TGTGCCAGCAGGTCTAGCGGAACCTCCTACAATGAGCAGTTCTTC. Its protein is CASRSSGTSYNEQFF.

V gene TRBV28 combines with J gene TRBJ2-3; D call uncertain. The V gene's germline CDR1 is MDHEN and CDR2 SYDVKM. V was pared by 4 bases and J by 0 bases, with 2 bases between. The CDR3 runs 12 residues. The DNA of the CDR3 is TGTGCCAGCAGTTACAGCACAGATACGCAGTATTTT. Translated, it gives CASSYSTDTQYF.

This clonotype was counted only a few times. The chain is built from TRBV6-2 or TRBV6-3 and TRBJ1-5, with 8 bases fitting TRBD1. CDR1 is MNHEY, CDR2 SVGEGT, per germline. The junction had 6 bases not matched to a gene; V was cut back by 6 bases and J by 2 bases. This CDR3 spans 15 amino acids. The CDR3 sequence: CASRYDRGGNQPQHF. In DNA, the CDR3 is TGTGCCAGCAGATACGACAGGGGAGGCAATCAGCCCCAGCATTTT.

J is TRBJ1-2 and V is TRBV11-3; TRBD1 is a possible D gene (5 bases). Per germline, CDR1 SGHNT and CDR2 YENEEA. There are 15 residues in the CDR3. V lost 4 bases and J 2 bases, leaving 14 bases between the germline ends. CDR3 protein: CASSSSRGGNYGYTF. Here the CDR3 DNA reads TGTGCCAGCAGCTCTAGCCGGGGGGGGAACTATGGCTACACCTTC.

The chain has TRBV7-2 and TRBJ2-5; D is unclear. CDR3 length equals 16 residues. With 2 bases removed from V and 3 bases from J, the gap between germline ends came to 16 bases. The germline V gene encodes CDR1 SGHTA and CDR2 FQGNSA. The CDR3: CASSLRTRALKETQYF. The CDR3 nucleotides read TGTGCCAGCAGCTTAAGAACTCGAGCTTTAAAAGAGACCCAGTACTTC. The variable domain in full, completed from reference TRBV7-2 and TRBJ2-5, reads GAGVSQSPSNKVTEKGKDVELRCDPISGHTALYWYRQSLGQGLEFLIYFQGNSAPDKSGLPSDRFSAERTGGSVSTLTIQRTQQEDSAVYLCASSLRTRALKETQYFGPGTRLLVL.

The CDR3 DNA is TGTGCCAGCAGCCCCCCAGGAGGGGGCGCAGGGTCACCCCTCCACTTT. Translated, it gives CASSPPGGGAGSPLHF. J is TRBJ1-6 and V is TRBV7-2; 7 bases align to TRBD1. Per germline, CDR1 SGHTA and CDR2 FQGNSA. Losses at the gene ends were 5 bases for V and 10 bases for J; bases not matched to a gene: 14. The CDR3 is made up of 16 amino acids.

The rearrangement joins TRBV2 to TRBJ1-2; no firm D call. V lost 9 bases, J lost 4 bases, and 15 bases lay in between. From germline, CDR1 is SNHLY and CDR2 FYNNEI. The CDR3 has 13 residues. DNA for the CDR3: TGTGCCAGGGGAGTGACCCTCGGCTATGGCTACACCTTC. It encodes CARGVTLGYGYTF.

The J gene is TRBJ2-7, the V gene TRBV6-2 or TRBV6-3; D gene ambiguous. Germline V gene sequence: CDR1 MNHEY, CDR2 SVGEGT. The V and J ends lost 9 bases and 8 bases respectively, with 11 bases between them. CDR3 length: 10 amino acids. In DNA, the CDR3 is TGTGCCAGTACCGCTGATAAGCAGTACTTC. Translation gives CASTADKQYF.

This clonotype was observed a few times. This chain uses TRBV6-1 with TRBJ1-5; the match to TRBD1 covers 9 bases. CDR3 length: 15 residues. Germline V gene sequence: CDR1 MNHNS, CDR2 SASEGT. Trimming took 6 bases from V and 1 from J; bases not matched to a gene: 4. The CDR3 sequence is CASRGQGPSNQPQHF. The CDR3 region has the DNA TGTGCCAGCAGGGGACAGGGTCCAAGCAATCAGCCCCAGCATTTT.

Written as DNA, the CDR3 is TGTGCCAGCAGCACCAAGGGGACCTATGGCTACACCTTC. This sequence encodes CASSTKGTYGYTF. The V gene is TRBV7-2, the J gene TRBJ1-2; D may be TRBD1 (5 bases). CDR1 is SGHTA and CDR2 is FQGNSA in the germline V gene. V was clipped by 5 bases and J by 4 bases, with 11 bases between them. The CDR3 totals 13 residues.

The chain carries TRBV20-1 and TRBJ1-2; D remains ambiguous. The CDR3 spans 12 residues. The germline V gene encodes CDR1 DFQATT and CDR2 SNEGSKA (reference sequence). V was clipped by 0 bases and J by 4 bases, with 6 bases between them. CDR3: CSARDQLYGYTF. The CDR3 bases are TGCAGTGCTAGAGATCAGCTCTATGGCTACACCTTC.

The chain is built from TRBV20-1 and TRBJ2-1; TRBD2 matches 15 bases. The V segment lost 6 bases and the J segment 8 bases; nucleotides outside the gene matches: 8. Per germline, CDR1 DFQATT and CDR2 SNEGSKA (reference sequence). This CDR3 has 15 residues. DNA of the CDR3: TGCAGTGCCATAGGACTAGCGGGAGGGTTAGATGAGCAGTTCTTC. Protein product: CSAIGLAGGLDEQFF.

The genes are TRBV20-1 and TRBJ2-7; maybe TRBD2 (5 bases). Trimming left V 7 bases short and J 3 bases short, with 16 bases between. The germline gives CDR1 DFQATT, CDR2 SNEGSKA (reference sequence). The CDR3 contains 13 residues. Written as DNA, the CDR3 is TGCAGTGGGGAGAGTACGGGGATCTACGAGCAGTACTTC. Its translation is CSGESTGIYEQYF.